The entry that follows covers one T cell receptor (beta chain) sequence. Its target is not known. This entry comes from a study of OX40 agonist ivuxolimab in advanced cancers. Study-level results: Not determined was the antigen specificity of the expanded peripheral T cells.

This table comes from immunoSEQ multiplex PCR, and its TCRdb copy is limited to in-frame clones, with some not included. The table includes tens of thousands of clones, over 65% detected once. Patients were ineligible given autoimmune disease history or systemic immunosuppression. The CDR3 covers 13 residues. CDR1 SGHRS and CDR2 YFSETQ come from the germline V gene. Trimming pared 0 bases from V and 2 bases from J, leaving 5 bases between. The chain joins TRBV5-1 to TRBJ2-5; the D call may be TRBD1 or TRBD2 (5 bases each). This receptor was taken from an adult with an advanced solid tumor such as melanoma, head and neck, liver or kidney cancer. The source was CD4+ or CD8+ T cells sorted from blood, collected in a trial of the OX40 agonist ivuxolimab. The chain's CDR3 is CASSLGGQETQYF. CDR3 nucleotide sequence: TGCGCCAGCAGCTTGGGGGGGCAAGAGACCCAGTACTTC.